These 20 T cell receptor beta chains originate from one sample sequenced in a study of PD-1 blockade in classical Hodgkin lymphoma. The table came from immunoSEQ multiplex PCR; TCRdb's copy has only in-frame clones and leaves some out. The data show roughly 90,000 clones, 65% to 85% seen once. Time point in this sample: cycle 4 day 1 (C4D1), after 5 to 7 weeks of nivolumab. Every patient experienced relapse after autologous stem cell transplantation, and brentuximab vedotin exposure varied. The sequencing used peripheral blood mononuclear cells (PBMCs), collected before the fourth cycle of nivolumab. Receptor source: a human donor with classical Hodgkin lymphoma.

The rearrangement uses TRBV27 and TRBJ1-1; no clear D. In germline, CDR1 is MNHEY, CDR2 SMNVEV (reference sequence). V lost 5 bases to trimming and J lost 2 bases, with 9 bases between them. The CDR3 runs to 13 residues. The CDR3 DNA follows: TGTGCCAGCAGTACGACAACAAACACTGAAGCTTTCTTT. It is translated as CASSTTTNTEAFF.

This chain joins TRBV25-1 and TRBJ2-1; perhaps TRBD2 as D (5 bases). Germline V gives CDR1 MGHDK, CDR2 SYGVNS. This CDR3 has 11 amino acids. Trimming took off 4 bases at V and 9 bases at J, with 7 bases between the two ends. CDR3 sequence (DNA): TGTGCCAGCAGTGCTAGCAGTGAGCAGTTCTTC. Amino acid sequence: CASSASSEQFF.

The rearrangement links TRBV7-7 to TRBJ2-2; 9 bases are a match to TRBD1. Germline lookup yields CDR1 SSHAT and CDR2 FNYEAQ (reference sequence). The CDR3 has 17 amino acids. V shed 4 bases and J 6 bases; nucleotides not matched to a gene: 12. CDR3 residues: CASSSGQGSTLSGELFF. DNA for the CDR3: TGTGCCAGCAGCTCGGGACAGGGAAGTACTTTATCCGGGGAGCTGTTTTTT. The variable domain in full, with the rest retrieved from reference TRBV7-7 and TRBJ2-2, is GAGVSQSPRYKVTKRGQDVTLRCDPISSHATLYWYQQALGQGPEFLTYFNYEAQPDKSGLPSDRFSAERPEGSISTLTIQRTEQRDSAMYRCASSSGQGSTLSGELFFGEGSRLTVL.

This sequence joins TRBV30 and TRBJ2-6; D call uncertain. This CDR3 region has 15 residues. The V gene lost 1 base and the J gene lost 1 base, with 8 bases spanning the gap. Per the germline V gene, CDR1 is GTSNPN and CDR2 is SVGIG (reference sequence). The CDR3 DNA sequence: TGTGCCTGGAGTGCCGGCGGATCTGGGGCCAACGTCCTGACTTTC. Translation gives CAWSAGGSGANVLTF.

By share, this clone counts as medium-sized. This chain joins TRBV10-3 and TRBJ2-3, with 12 bases matching TRBD2. Germline V gives CDR1 ENHRY, CDR2 SYGVKD. The CDR3 is 16 amino acids. Losses at the gene ends were 6 bases for V and 1 base for J; bases not matched to a gene: 5. The CDR3: CAIRVRLAGGTDTQYF. The DNA of the CDR3 is TGTGCCATCAGAGTCCGACTAGCGGGGGGCACAGATACGCAGTATTTT.

This chain links TRBV10-3 with TRBJ2-5; D is ambiguous. The CDR3 consists of 13 residues. Trimming stripped 1 base from V and 2 bases from J, with 5 bases between. Germline CDR1 reads ENHRY; CDR2 reads SYGVKD. The CDR3 sequence is CAISELRQETQYF. DNA of the CDR3: TGTGCCATCAGTGAGTTGAGGCAAGAGACCCAGTACTTC.

The chain employs TRBV7-2 and TRBJ1-1; D uncertain. This CDR3 has 13 residues. V was shortened by 3 bases and J by 5 bases, with 10 bases between the two germline ends. Germline CDR1 SGHTA, CDR2 FQGNSA. The CDR3 region is CASSFFVETEAFF. The CDR3 DNA is TGTGCCAGCAGCTTCTTCGTGGAAACTGAAGCTTTCTTT.

The table lists this clone with a few counts. V is TRBV10-3 and J is TRBJ2-7, with D unclear. Germline V gene lookup returns CDR1 ENHRY and CDR2 SYGVKD. The CDR3 extends over 11 amino acids. Between the trimmed V and J ends, which lost 5 bases and 6 bases, there was a span of 8 bases. The CDR3 here is CAISRVGEQYF. The CDR3 DNA reads as TGTGCCATCAGTAGGGTTGGCGAGCAGTACTTC.

This clone came up a few times. The chain employs TRBV6-6 and TRBJ1-2; D is uncertain. Germline loops: CDR1 MNHNY, CDR2 SVGAGI (reference sequence). V shed 5 bases and J shed 5 bases, with 12 bases lying between them. The CDR3 loop spans 13 amino acids. CDR3 protein: CASSPGAEYGYTF. In DNA, the CDR3 is TGTGCCAGCAGTCCAGGTGCGGAGTATGGCTACACCTTC.

This rearrangement joins TRBV29-1 to TRBJ1-5, with a possible D match to TRBD1 (6 bases). Germline V gene lookup returns CDR1 SQVTM and CDR2 ANQGSEA. The CDR3 is 13 amino acids. The V gene lost 7 bases and the J gene lost 10 bases, with 20 bases spanning the gap. In DNA, the CDR3 is TGCAGCGCCGCGGACAGCAGCTTAGGACCCCAGCATTTT. Translated, it gives CSAADSSLGPQHF.

The rearrangement joins TRBV9 to TRBJ2-3, with no clear D. V was clipped by 7 bases and J by 0 bases, with 9 bases between them. CDR1 is SGDLS and CDR2 is YYNGEE in the germline V gene. The CDR3 sequence is 13 residues long. CDR3 nucleotide sequence: TGTGCCAGCTTCAGAAAGAGCACAGATACGCAGTATTTT. Encoded protein: CASFRKSTDTQYF.

This clone was detected once. V gene TRBV30 combines with J gene TRBJ2-5; 8 bases are a match to TRBD1. Looked up from germline, CDR1 is GTSNPN and CDR2 is SVGIG (reference sequence). The trim removed 3 bases at V and 5 bases at J, leaving 5 bases unmatched. There are 13 residues in the CDR3. The CDR3 loop is CAWSGQGWETQYF. DNA of the CDR3: TGTGCCTGGAGCGGACAGGGTTGGGAGACCCAGTACTTC.

The chain combines TRBV14 with TRBJ1-2; tentative D call: TRBD1 (5 bases). Germline-derived CDR1 and CDR2 are SGHDN and FVKESK. CDR3 length: 12 amino acids. Trimming shortened V by 4 bases and J by 7 bases, and 10 bases separated the two germline ends. This CDR3 reads CASSRIRGGYTF. In DNA, the CDR3 is TGTGCCAGCAGCCGTATAAGGGGTGGCTACACCTTC.

The rearrangement links TRBV9 to TRBJ2-3, with 7 bases aligning to TRBD2. Germline CDR1 and CDR2: SGDLS and YYNGEE. The CDR3 covers 15 residues. Unmatched junction bases numbered 3, after V lost 0 bases and J lost 2 bases. In nucleotides, the CDR3 is TGTGCCAGCAGCGTAGGGGGGACTAACACAGATACGCAGTATTTT. As protein: CASSVGGTNTDTQYF.

The gene calls are TRBV5-6 and TRBJ2-1; no reliable D call. CDR3 length: 13 residues. Germline V gene sequence: CDR1 SGHDT, CDR2 YYEEEE. V was pared by 0 bases and J by 5 bases, with 6 bases between. The CDR3 coding sequence is TGTGCCAGCAGCTTGGTGGTGCACAATGAGCAGTTCTTC. This sequence encodes CASSLVVHNEQFF. Full variable domain (remainder filled in from reference TRBV5-6 and TRBJ2-1): DAGVTQSPTHLIKTRGQQVTLRCSPKSGHDTVSWYQQALGQGPQFIFQYYEEEERQRGNFPDRFSGHQFPNYSSELNVNALLLGDSALYLCASSLVVHNEQFFGPGTRLTVL.

The chain recombines TRBV11-3 with TRBJ2-1, with 10 nucleotides matching TRBD2. V gave up 2 bases and J gave up 12 bases; unmatched junction bases: 4. The CDR3 consists of 13 residues. The germline V gene has CDR1 SGHNT and CDR2 YENEEA. The CDR3 protein is CASSLSLAGGQFF. Written as DNA, the CDR3 is TGTGCCAGCAGCTTATCTTTAGCGGGAGGGCAGTTCTTC.

The CDR3 coding sequence is TGTGCCAGCAGCTTAGGCCCTCGCACCCCCTACGAGCAGTACTTC. Translation gives CASSLGPRTPYEQYF. V and J are TRBV13 and TRBJ2-7; D is unclear. This CDR3 is 15 amino acids long. CDR1 PRHDT and CDR2 FYEKMQ come from the germline V gene (reference sequence). V was cut by 0 bases and J by 2 bases, with 11 bases left in between. The whole variable domain, remainder taken from reference TRBV13 and TRBJ2-7, is AAGVIQSPRHLIKEKRETATLKCYPIPRHDTVYWYQQGPGQDPQFLISFYEKMQSDKGSIPDRFSAQQFSDYHSELNMSSLELGDSALYFCASSLGPRTPYEQYFGPGTRLTVT.

This chain connects TRBV7-2 to TRBJ2-7; TRBD2 might be the D (5 bases). Germline lookup yields CDR1 SGHTA and CDR2 FQGNSA. The CDR3 runs to 15 residues. V lost 5 bases and J lost 2, with 16 bases in between. The CDR3 bases are TGTGCCAGCAGCACACTGGCTAGCCCCACCTACGAGCAGTACTTC. Protein sequence: CASSTLASPTYEQYF.

V gene TRBV7-9 combines with J gene TRBJ1-1, with 8 bases fitting TRBD1. In germline, CDR1 is SEHNR, CDR2 FQNEAQ (reference sequence). V dropped 5 bases and J dropped 3; count of bases not matched to a gene: 8. The length of the CDR3 is 15 residues. The CDR3 sequence is CASSGRPTGDTEAFF. The CDR3 region has the DNA TGTGCCAGCAGCGGACGTCCGACAGGGGACACTGAAGCTTTCTTT.

This chain connects TRBV4-1 to TRBJ2-4, with 12 positions matching TRBD1. V dropped 2 bases and J dropped 0; count of bases not matched to a gene: 14. The CDR3 length is 21 residues. Germline CDR1 is MGHRA and CDR2 is YSYEKL. The CDR3 protein is CASSQSGGGTGGPLAKNIQYF. The CDR3 DNA sequence: TGCGCCAGCAGCCAATCGGGCGGGGGGACAGGGGGCCCACTAGCCAAAAACATTCAGTACTTC.